The rows below give T cell receptor beta chains drawn from one sample of a study of blood T cell repertoires in COVID-19. Libraries were prepared by immunoSEQ multiplex PCR; TCRdb keeps only in-frame clonotypes and omits some of them. This table holds about 37,000 clones, more than 75% found once. Source material: peripheral blood. These receptors were taken from a man in his 70s with acute or convalescent COVID-19. Both conserved end residues are part of each CDR3. Each record gives: V gene, clone size, J gene, D gene, CDR3 protein, CDR3 DNA. D genes are given only for firm matches. Some rows mark clone size as missing; the rest say once, few, many or name a class of expanded clone.

TRBV15	NA	TRBJ2-7	NA	CATSREGGATYEQYF	TGTGCCACCAGCAGAGAAGGTGGGGCCACCTACGAGCAGTACTTC
TRBV5-6	few	TRBJ1-2	NA	CASGRDIGYTF	TGTGCCAGCGGTCGGGACATCGGCTACACCTTC
TRBV4-2	NA	TRBJ2-7	NA	CASSQEQSSSYEQYF	TGTGCCAGCAGCCAAGAACAGAGTAGCTCCTACGAGCAGTACTTC
TRBV20-1	few	TRBJ1-5	NA	CSASRQYSNQPQHF	TGCAGTGCTAGTCGACAGTATAGCAATCAGCCCCAGCATTTT
TRBV4-2	NA	TRBJ2-3	TRBD2	CASSQLAGGTDTQYF	TGTGCCAGCAGCCAATTAGCGGGAGGCACAGATACGCAGTATTTT
TRBV11-2	NA	TRBJ1-3	NA	CASSHGGGSGNTIYF	TGTGCCAGCAGCCATGGGGGGGGCTCTGGAAACACCATATATTTT
TRBV6-5	NA	TRBJ1-1	TRBD1	CASSQDRGDTEAFF	TGTGCCAGCAGTCAGGACAGGGGTGACACTGAAGCTTTCTTT
TRBV7-6	NA	TRBJ2-2	TRBD2	CASSAIAGRWTGELFF	TGTGCCAGCAGCGCCATAGCGGGGAGGTGGACCGGGGAGCTGTTTTTT
TRBV11-2	NA	TRBJ1-4	TRBD1	CASATSQGAGEKLFF	TGTGCCAGCGCCACCTCCCAGGGGGCAGGCGAAAAACTGTTTTTT
TRBV12-3/TRBV12-4	NA	TRBJ1-1	NA	CASSLRGNTEAFF	TGTGCCAGCAGTTTAAGGGGGAACACTGAAGCTTTCTTT
TRBV3-1/TRBV3-2	once	TRBJ1-2	NA	CASSQDVGAGYGYTF	TGTGCCAGCAGCCAAGATGTGGGGGCTGGCTATGGCTACACCTTC
TRBV11-2	NA	TRBJ2-1	TRBD2	CASSASGGRADEQFF	TGTGCCAGCAGCGCCTCGGGCGGGAGGGCCGATGAGCAGTTCTTC
TRBV5-6	NA	TRBJ2-3	TRBD1	CASSFFAPGQGGDTQYF	TGTGCCAGCAGCTTTTTCGCGCCGGGACAGGGAGGAGATACGCAGTATTTT
TRBV3-1/TRBV3-2	NA	TRBJ1-2	NA	CASSQDKRGLTF	TGTGCCAGCAGCCAAGATAAACGAGGCCTGACCTTC
TRBV19	NA	TRBJ1-3	NA	CASGTTGNTIYF	TGTGCCAGCGGAACTACTGGAAACACCATATATTTT
TRBV7-2	NA	TRBJ2-2	TRBD1	CASGTGGANTGELFF	TGTGCCAGTGGGACAGGGGGCGCGAACACCGGGGAGCTGTTTTTT
TRBV29-1	few	TRBJ1-1	NA	CSVGGRGTGTEAFF	TGCAGCGTTGGGGGGAGGGGAACAGGGACTGAAGCTTTCTTT
TRBV27	NA	TRBJ2-3	TRBD2	CASSLSVAGRHTQYF	TGTGCCAGCAGTTTATCGGTAGCGGGACGACATACGCAGTATTTT
TRBV5-4	NA	TRBJ2-4	NA	CASSLDPLASGNIQYF	TGTGCCAGCAGCTTGGACCCCCTAGCGAGTGGAAACATTCAGTACTTC
TRBV30	NA	TRBJ2-5	TRBD1	CASRTGQETQYF	TGTGCCTCTCGGACAGGGCAAGAGACCCAGTACTTC
TRBV9	NA	TRBJ1-3	TRBD1	CASSVGIGGSSGNTIYF	TGTGCCAGCAGCGTAGGGATAGGGGGCTCTTCTGGAAACACCATATATTTT
TRBV2	NA	TRBJ1-1	NA	CASSDDRNTEAFF	TGTGCCAGCAGTGACGACAGGAACACTGAAGCTTTCTTT
TRBV27	NA	TRBJ1-1	NA	CASTDRLNTEAFF	TGTGCCAGCACAGACAGGCTGAACACTGAAGCTTTCTTT
TRBV28	once	TRBJ2-1	NA	CASSFDRPLEDEQFF	TGTGCCAGCAGTTTTGATCGGCCCCTCGAGGATGAGCAGTTCTTC
TRBV5-1	NA	TRBJ2-5	TRBD1	CASSLTGQVLQETQYF	TGCGCCAGCAGCTTGACGGGACAGGTCCTCCAAGAGACCCAGTACTTC
TRBV2	few	TRBJ1-2	NA	CASTVVVSNYGYTF	TGTGCCAGCACAGTGGTCGTTTCTAACTATGGCTACACCTTC
TRBV30	NA	TRBJ1-4	TRBD1	CAWTGTGNEKLFF	TGTGCCTGGACCGGGACAGGGAACGAAAAACTGTTTTTT
TRBV20-1	once	TRBJ1-2	TRBD1	CSASGAGGNYGYTF	TGCAGTGCTAGTGGGGCAGGGGGGAACTATGGCTACACCTTC
TRBV30	NA	TRBJ1-1	TRBD1	CAWSDTGGDEAFF	TGTGCCTGGAGCGATACAGGGGGCGATGAAGCTTTCTTT
TRBV3-1/TRBV3-2	NA	TRBJ2-2	NA	CASERENTGELFF	TGTGCCAGCGAGAGGGAGAACACCGGGGAGCTGTTTTTT
TRBV30	once	TRBJ1-6	NA	CAWTSDLNSYNSPLHF	TGTGCCTGGACTAGTGATCTTAACTCCTATAATTCACCCCTCCACTTT
TRBV18	NA	TRBJ2-5	NA	CASSPSVRETQYF	TGTGCCAGCTCACCCAGCGTCCGAGAGACCCAGTACTTC
TRBV11-2	once	TRBJ2-2	NA	CASSLDRAGELFF	TGTGCCAGCAGCTTAGACCGTGCCGGGGAGCTGTTTTTT
TRBV7-2	NA	TRBJ2-3	TRBD2	CASSSRTSGRTDTQYF	TGTGCCAGCAGCTCAAGGACTAGCGGGAGAACAGATACGCAGTATTTT
TRBV21-1	NA	TRBJ1-1	NA	CASSTRVGDTEAFF	TGTGCCAGCAGCACCAGGGTCGGTGACACTGAAGCTTTCTTT
TRBV6-2/TRBV6-3	NA	TRBJ1-5	NA	CASSSQRNDQPQHF	TGTGCCAGCAGTTCACAGCGGAATGATCAGCCCCAGCATTTT
TRBV6-5	NA	TRBJ1-1	TRBD1	CASVPGQGANTEAFF	TGTGCCAGCGTCCCGGGACAGGGGGCTAACACTGAAGCTTTCTTT
TRBV6-5	NA	TRBJ2-6	TRBD1	CASSLDRGWANVLTF	TGTGCCAGCAGCCTCGACAGGGGCTGGGCCAACGTCCTGACTTTC
TRBV30	NA	TRBJ1-1	NA	CAWGRITREEAFF	TGTGCCTGGGGCCGGATCACTAGGGAAGAAGCTTTCTTT
TRBV20-1	NA	TRBJ1-4	NA	CSAREGQKLFF	TGCAGTGCTAGGGAGGGACAAAAACTGTTTTTT
TRBV14	few	TRBJ1-3	NA	CASSQAVGAGNTIYF	TGTGCCAGCAGCCAAGCTGTAGGGGCTGGAAACACCATATATTTT
TRBV7-9	once	TRBJ1-1	NA	CASSLGGVYTEAFF	TGTGCCAGCAGCCTGGGGGGGGTTTACACTGAAGCTTTCTTT
TRBV27	NA	TRBJ1-6	NA	CASSLRQRSNSPLHF	TGTGCCAGCAGTTTGAGGCAGAGGAGCAATTCACCCCTCCACTTT
TRBV18	NA	TRBJ1-4	NA	CASSPGVSDEKLFF	TGTGCCAGCTCCCCGGGGGTTTCCGATGAAAAACTGTTTTTT
TRBV30	NA	TRBJ1-1	NA	CAWSTGRDTEAFF	TGTGCCTGGAGTACAGGGAGGGACACTGAAGCTTTCTTT
TRBV30	NA	TRBJ1-1	NA	CAWSNINLVVAFF	TGTGCCTGGAGCAACATAAACCTCGTTGTAGCTTTCTTT
TRBV4-3	NA	TRBJ2-4	NA	CASSQDQVSLGNIQYF	TGCGCCAGCAGCCAAGATCAAGTGAGCCTAGGAAACATTCAGTACTTC
TRBV4-2	few	TRBJ2-2	TRBD1	CASSYRVTGDTGELFF	TGTGCCAGCAGCTACAGGGTGACAGGGGACACCGGGGAGCTGTTTTTT
TRBV5-4	NA	TRBJ2-7	TRBD1	CASSGRDRGSYEQYF	TGTGCCAGCAGCGGACGGGACAGGGGTTCCTACGAGCAGTACTTC
TRBV21-1	NA	TRBJ1-2	NA	CASTGQDRGRLGGYTF	TGTGCCAGCACCGGGCAGGACAGGGGGCGATTGGGTGGCTACACCTTC
TRBV12-5	NA	TRBJ2-5	NA	CASGLSSETQYF	TGTGCTAGTGGTTTGTCGAGTGAGACCCAGTACTTC
TRBV25-1	NA	TRBJ2-1	TRBD2	CASSELGLAGDNEQFF	TGTGCCAGCAGTGAACTTGGACTAGCGGGAGACAATGAGCAGTTCTTC
TRBV4-3	few	TRBJ1-1	TRBD1	CASSFFGQGGTEAFF	TGCGCCAGCAGCTTTTTCGGACAGGGGGGCACTGAAGCTTTCTTT
TRBV21-1	NA	TRBJ1-1	NA	CASSLIRNGRGRIGTEAFF	TGTGCCAGCAGCTTAATTCGAAACGGCAGGGGGCGGATTGGCACTGAAGCTTTCTTT